Listed here is a single T cell receptor (beta chain). Its matching antigen is unknown. No patient had autoimmune disease or received systemic immunosuppression. The data stem from a study of OX40 agonist ivuxolimab in advanced cancers. Study-wide background: A male proportion of over 75% was recorded, with mean age approximately 57 years and range about 23 to 90. Points from the study as a whole: Within 6 weeks, CD4+ and CD8+ blood T cells expanded clonally at 0.1 to 3.0 mg/kg.

Trimming removed 3 bases from V and 4 bases from J, with 11 bases in between. The CDR3 runs 13 residues. The germline V gene has CDR1 SGHDT and CDR2 YYEEEE. Using immunoSEQ multiplex PCR, the repertoire was profiled, and TCRdb retains in-frame clones only, with some absent. The sample holds roughly 93,000 clones, about 84% seen once. Source: CD4+ or CD8+ T cells sorted from blood, taken in a trial of the OX40 agonist ivuxolimab. The chain uses TRBV5-6 and TRBJ2-7; a weak D match, TRBD1 (5 bases). This clonotype was sampled from an adult with an advanced solid tumor such as melanoma, head and neck, liver or kidney cancer. As DNA, the CDR3 is TGTGCCAGCAGCTGGGGTCCAGGGTACGAGCAGTACTTC. It codes for CASSWGPGYEQYF.